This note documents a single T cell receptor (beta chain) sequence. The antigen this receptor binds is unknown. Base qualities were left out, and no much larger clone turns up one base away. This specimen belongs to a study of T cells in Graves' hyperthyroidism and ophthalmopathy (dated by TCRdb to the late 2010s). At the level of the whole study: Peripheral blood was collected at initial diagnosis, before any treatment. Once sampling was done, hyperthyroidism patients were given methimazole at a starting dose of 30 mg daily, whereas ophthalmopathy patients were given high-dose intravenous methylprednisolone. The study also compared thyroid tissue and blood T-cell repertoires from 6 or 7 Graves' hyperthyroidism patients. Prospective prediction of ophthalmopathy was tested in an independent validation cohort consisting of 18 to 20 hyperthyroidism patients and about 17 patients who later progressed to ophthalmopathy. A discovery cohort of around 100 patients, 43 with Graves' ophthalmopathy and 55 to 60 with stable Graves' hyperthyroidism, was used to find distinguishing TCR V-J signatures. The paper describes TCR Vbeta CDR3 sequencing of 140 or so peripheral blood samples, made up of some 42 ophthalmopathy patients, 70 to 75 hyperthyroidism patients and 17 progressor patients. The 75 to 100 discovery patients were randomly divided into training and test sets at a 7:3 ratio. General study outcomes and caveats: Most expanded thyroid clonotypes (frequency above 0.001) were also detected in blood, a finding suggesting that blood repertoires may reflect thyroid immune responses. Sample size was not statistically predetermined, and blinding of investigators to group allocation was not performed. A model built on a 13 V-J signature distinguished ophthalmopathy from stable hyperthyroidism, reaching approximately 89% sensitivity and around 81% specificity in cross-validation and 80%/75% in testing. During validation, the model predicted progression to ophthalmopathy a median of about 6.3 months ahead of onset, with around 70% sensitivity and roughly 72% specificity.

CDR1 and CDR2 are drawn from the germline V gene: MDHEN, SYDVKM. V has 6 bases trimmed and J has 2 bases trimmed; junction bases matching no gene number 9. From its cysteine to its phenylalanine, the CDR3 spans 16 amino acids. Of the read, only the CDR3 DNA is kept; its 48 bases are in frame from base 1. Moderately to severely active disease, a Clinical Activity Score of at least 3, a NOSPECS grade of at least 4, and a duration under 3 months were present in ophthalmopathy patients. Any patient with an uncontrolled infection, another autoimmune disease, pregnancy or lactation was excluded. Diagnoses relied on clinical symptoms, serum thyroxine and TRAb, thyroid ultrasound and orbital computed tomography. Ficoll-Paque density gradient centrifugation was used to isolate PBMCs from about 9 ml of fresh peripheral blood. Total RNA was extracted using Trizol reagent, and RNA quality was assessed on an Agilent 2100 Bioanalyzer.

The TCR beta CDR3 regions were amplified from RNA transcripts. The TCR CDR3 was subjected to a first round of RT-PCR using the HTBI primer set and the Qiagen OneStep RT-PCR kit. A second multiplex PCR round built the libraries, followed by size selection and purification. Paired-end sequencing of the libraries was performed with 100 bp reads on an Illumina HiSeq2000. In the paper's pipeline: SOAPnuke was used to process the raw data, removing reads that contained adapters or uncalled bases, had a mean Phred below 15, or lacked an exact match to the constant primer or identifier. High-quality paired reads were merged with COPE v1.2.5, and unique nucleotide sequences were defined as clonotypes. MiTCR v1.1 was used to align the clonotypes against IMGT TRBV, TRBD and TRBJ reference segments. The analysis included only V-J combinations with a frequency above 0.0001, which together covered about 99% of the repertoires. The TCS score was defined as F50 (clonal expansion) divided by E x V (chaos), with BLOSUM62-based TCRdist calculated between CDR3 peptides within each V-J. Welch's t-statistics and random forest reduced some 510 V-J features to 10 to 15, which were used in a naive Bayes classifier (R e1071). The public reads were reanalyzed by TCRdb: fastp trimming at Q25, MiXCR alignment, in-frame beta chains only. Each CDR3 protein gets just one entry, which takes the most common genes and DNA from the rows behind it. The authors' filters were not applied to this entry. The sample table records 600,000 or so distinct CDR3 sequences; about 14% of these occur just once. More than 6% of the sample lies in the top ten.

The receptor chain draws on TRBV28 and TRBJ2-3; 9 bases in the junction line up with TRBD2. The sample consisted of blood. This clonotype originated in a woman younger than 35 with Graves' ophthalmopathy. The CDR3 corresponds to CASSSRLAVSTDTQYF. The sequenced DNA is TGTGCCAGCAGCTCTCGACTAGCGGTCTCCACAGATACGCAGTATTTT.